The 4 T cell receptor beta chains below all came from one sample that was sequenced in a study of blood T cell repertoires in COVID-19 (dated by TCRdb to 2018 to 2021). Library prep was done by the immunoSEQ multiplex PCR assay. TCRdb holds this immuneACCESS table with in-frame rearrangements only. Some clones are missing; in checked studies, unresolved V genes explain under half, and the rest has no known cause. Across this sample there are about 260,000 clones, with approximately 89% seen only once. Over 8% of the sample comes from the top ten. Specimen: peripheral blood. All receptors derive from a man between 40 and 49 years old with active or convalescent COVID-19.

The V call is TRBV21-1, the J call TRBJ2-5; the table's D call, TRBD1, has no DNA check behind it. TRBV21-1 is noted as a pseudogene. The CDR3 consists of 18 residues. CDR3: CASSKVGQCNRKQETQYF. The CDR3 DNA is TGTGCCAGCAGCAAGGTTGGGCAGTGCAATCGGAAACAAGAGACCCAGTACTTC.

The CDR3 sequence: CASSGRLAGVPDEQFF. CDR3 DNA sequence: TGTGCCAGCAGCGGCCGACTAGCGGGAGTTCCGGATGAGCAGTTCTTC. The chain links TRBV7-9 to TRBJ2-1, with TRBD2 matching over 12 bases. With V trimmed by 5 bases and J by 8 bases, 10 bases remained unmatched. The CDR3 has 16 residues. Per germline, CDR1 SEHNR and CDR2 FQNEAQ (reference sequence).

The chain recombines TRBV30 with TRBJ2-1; TRBD2 agrees at 9 bases. With 2 bases clipped from V and 8 bases from J, the junction kept 10 bases outside the gene matches. In germline, CDR1 is GTSNPN, CDR2 SVGIG (reference sequence). The CDR3 covers 15 residues. The CDR3 DNA is TGTGCCTGGAGTAGCGGGGGGCGACTTACCCATGAGCAGTTCTTC. Its translation: CAWSSGGRLTHEQFF.

V and J are TRBV2 and TRBJ1-2; 9 bases are a match to TRBD1. Germline CDR1 is SNHLY and CDR2 is FYNNEI. The J segment lost 2 bases and the V segment lost 8 bases, leaving 9 bases of the junction unmatched. The CDR3 extends over 15 amino acids. This CDR3 reads CASRRDRAENYGYTF. The CDR3 DNA follows: TGTGCCAGCCGCCGGGACAGGGCCGAAAACTATGGCTACACCTTC.